The 2 T cell receptor beta chains in this list originate from one sample, sequenced in a study of blood T cell repertoires in COVID-19. Method: immunoSEQ multiplex PCR; TCRdb's copy keeps in-frame clones and lacks some. The sample lists 250,000 to 400,000 clones; more than 70% were seen once. Sequenced material: peripheral blood. The receptors derive from a woman in her thirties with COVID-19, enrolled during active disease.

This chain uses TRBV7-3 with TRBJ1-1; the D gene is possibly TRBD1 (6 bases). The CDR3 covers 13 residues. The germline V and J ends were trimmed by 5 bases and 5 bases, with 12 bases remaining between them. CDR1 is SGHTA and CDR2 is FQGTGA in the germline V gene. The CDR3 DNA sequence: TGTGCCAGCAGCGAACAGGGAGGGACTGAAGCTTTCTTT. Protein: CASSEQGGTEAFF.

This sequence joins TRBV2 and TRBJ2-3, with D perhaps matching TRBD2 (6 bases). This CDR3 spans 16 amino acids. Trimming cost V 4 bases and J 0 bases, with 14 bases left between them. CDR1 SNHLY and CDR2 FYNNEI come from the germline V gene. CDR3 sequence reads: CASSASGTHSTDTQYF. The CDR3 nucleotides read TGTGCCAGCAGTGCCTCCGGGACTCATAGCACAGATACGCAGTATTTT.